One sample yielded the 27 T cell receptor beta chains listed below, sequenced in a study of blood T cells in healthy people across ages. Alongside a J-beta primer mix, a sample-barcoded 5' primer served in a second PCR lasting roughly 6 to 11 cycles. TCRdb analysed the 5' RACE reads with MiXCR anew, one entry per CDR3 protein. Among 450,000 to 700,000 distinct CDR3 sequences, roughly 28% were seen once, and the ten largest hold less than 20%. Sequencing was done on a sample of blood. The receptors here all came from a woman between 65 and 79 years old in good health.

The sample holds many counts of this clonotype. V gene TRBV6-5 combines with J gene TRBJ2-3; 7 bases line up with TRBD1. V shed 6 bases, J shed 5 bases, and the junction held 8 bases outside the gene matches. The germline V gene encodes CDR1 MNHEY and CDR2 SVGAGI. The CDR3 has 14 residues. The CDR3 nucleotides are TGTGCCAGCAGCCTTGACAGGGTGGGAGATACGCAGTATTTT. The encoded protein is CASSLDRVGDTQYF.

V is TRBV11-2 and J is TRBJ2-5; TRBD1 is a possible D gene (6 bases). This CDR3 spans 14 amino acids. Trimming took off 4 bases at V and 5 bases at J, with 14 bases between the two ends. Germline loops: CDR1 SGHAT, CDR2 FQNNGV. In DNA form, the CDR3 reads TGTGCCAGCAGCTCCCGACAGGCTGGGGAGACCCAGTACTTC. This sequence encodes CASSSRQAGETQYF.

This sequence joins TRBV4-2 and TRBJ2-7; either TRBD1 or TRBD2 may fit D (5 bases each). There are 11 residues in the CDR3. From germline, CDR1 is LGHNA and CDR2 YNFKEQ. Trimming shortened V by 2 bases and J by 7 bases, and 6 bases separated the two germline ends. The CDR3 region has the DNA TGTGCCAGCAGCCAATGGGGGGAGCAGTACTTC. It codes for CASSQWGEQYF.

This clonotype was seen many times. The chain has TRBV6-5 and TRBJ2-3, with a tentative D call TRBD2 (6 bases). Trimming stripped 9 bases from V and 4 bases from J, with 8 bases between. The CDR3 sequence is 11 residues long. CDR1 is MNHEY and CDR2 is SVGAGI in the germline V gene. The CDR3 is CASRRADTQYF. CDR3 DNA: TGTGCCAGTAGGAGGGCAGATACGCAGTATTTT.

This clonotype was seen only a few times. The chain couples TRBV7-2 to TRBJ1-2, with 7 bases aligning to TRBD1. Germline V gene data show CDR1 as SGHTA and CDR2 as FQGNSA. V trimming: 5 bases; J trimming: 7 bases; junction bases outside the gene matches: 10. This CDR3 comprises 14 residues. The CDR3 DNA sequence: TGTGCCAGCAGCGCCCGACAGGGTCGAGTTGGCTACACCTTC. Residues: CASSARQGRVGYTF.

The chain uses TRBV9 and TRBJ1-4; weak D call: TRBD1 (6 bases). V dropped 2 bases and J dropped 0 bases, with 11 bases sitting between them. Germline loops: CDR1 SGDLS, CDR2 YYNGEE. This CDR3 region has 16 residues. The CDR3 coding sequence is TGTGCCAGCAGCGTGGGAGGGGGATCAACTAATGAAAAACTGTTTTTT. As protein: CASSVGGGSTNEKLFF.

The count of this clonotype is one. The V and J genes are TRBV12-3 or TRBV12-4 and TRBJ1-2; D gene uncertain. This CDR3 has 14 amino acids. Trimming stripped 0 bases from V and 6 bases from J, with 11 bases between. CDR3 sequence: CASSLAGQRNGYTF. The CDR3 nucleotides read TGTGCCAGCAGTTTAGCGGGTCAGCGGAATGGCTACACCTTC.

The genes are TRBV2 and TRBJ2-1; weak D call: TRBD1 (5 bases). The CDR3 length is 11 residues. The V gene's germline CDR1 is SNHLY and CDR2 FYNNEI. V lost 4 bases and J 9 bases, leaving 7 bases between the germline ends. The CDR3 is CASSVQAEQFF. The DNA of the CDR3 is TGTGCCAGCAGTGTACAGGCTGAGCAGTTCTTC. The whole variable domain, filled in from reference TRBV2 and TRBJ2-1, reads EPEVTQTPSHQVTQMGQEVILRCVPISNHLYFYWYRQILGQKVEFLVSFYNNEISEKSEIFDDQFSVERPDGSNFTLKIRSTKLEDSAMYFCASSVQAEQFFGPGTRLTVL.

Written as DNA, the CDR3 is TGTGCCAGGACCCGACTAATGGAGAGCAACTATGGCTACACCTTC. This codes for CARTRLMESNYGYTF. This chain links TRBV7-2 with TRBJ1-2; D remains ambiguous. The CDR3 totals 15 residues. Between the trimmed V and J ends, which lost 9 bases and 2 bases, there was a span of 19 bases. Germline CDR1 is SGHTA and CDR2 is FQGNSA.

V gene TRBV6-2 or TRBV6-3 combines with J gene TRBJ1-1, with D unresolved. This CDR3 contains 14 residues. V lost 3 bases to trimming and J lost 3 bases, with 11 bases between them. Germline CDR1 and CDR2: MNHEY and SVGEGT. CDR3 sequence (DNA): TGTGCCAGCAGTTATACTCGTAAGGACACTGAAGCTTTCTTT. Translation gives CASSYTRKDTEAFF.

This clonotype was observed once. The CDR3 bases are TGTGCCAGCAGTGCACGAGTCGGGAACACTGAAGCTTTCTTT. Translating it yields CASSARVGNTEAFF. The chain uses TRBV28 and TRBJ1-1, with D hard to call. This CDR3 is 14 amino acids long. Trimming pared 5 bases from V and 1 base from J, leaving 11 bases between. CDR1 is MDHEN, CDR2 SYDVKM, per germline.

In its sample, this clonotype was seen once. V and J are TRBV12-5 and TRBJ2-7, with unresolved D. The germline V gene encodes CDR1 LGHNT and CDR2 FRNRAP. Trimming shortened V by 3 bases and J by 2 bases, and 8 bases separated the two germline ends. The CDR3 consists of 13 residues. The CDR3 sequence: CASGLVLTYEQYF. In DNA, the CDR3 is TGTGCTAGTGGTTTAGTACTAACCTACGAGCAGTACTTC.

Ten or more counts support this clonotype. The CDR3 here is CASSLRTGQETQYF. The CDR3 nucleotides are TGTGCCAGCAGCTTACGGACGGGGCAAGAGACCCAGTACTTC. The V call is TRBV7-2, the J call TRBJ2-5; a possible D gene is TRBD2 (5 bases). From germline, CDR1 is SGHTA and CDR2 FQGNSA. The CDR3 length is 14 residues. V was shortened by 2 bases and J by 2 bases, with 9 bases between the two germline ends.

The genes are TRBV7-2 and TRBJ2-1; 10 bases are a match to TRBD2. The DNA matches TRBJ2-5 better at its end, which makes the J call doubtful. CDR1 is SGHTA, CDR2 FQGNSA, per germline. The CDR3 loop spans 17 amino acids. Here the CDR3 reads CASSSRYLAGAFETQYF. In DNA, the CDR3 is TGTGCCAGCAGCTCCCGCTACCTAGCGGGGGCATTCGAGACCCAGTACTTC.

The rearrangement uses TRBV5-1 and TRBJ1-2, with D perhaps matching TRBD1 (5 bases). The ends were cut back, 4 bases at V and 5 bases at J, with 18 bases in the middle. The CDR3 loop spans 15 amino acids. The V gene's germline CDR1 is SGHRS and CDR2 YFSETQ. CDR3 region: CASSLVFGTDYGYTF. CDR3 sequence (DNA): TGCGCCAGCAGCCTGGTGTTCGGGACGGATTATGGCTACACCTTC.

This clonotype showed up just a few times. The CDR3 DNA reads TGTGCCATCCGCAGGGACAGTTCCACAGATACGCAGTATTTT. Its translation is CAIRRDSSTDTQYF. This rearrangement joins TRBV10-3 to TRBJ2-3; 7 nucleotides line up with TRBD1. Germline V lookup: CDR1 ENHRY, CDR2 SYGVKD. The CDR3 is 14 residues long. V gave up 8 bases and J gave up 2 bases; unmatched junction bases: 7.

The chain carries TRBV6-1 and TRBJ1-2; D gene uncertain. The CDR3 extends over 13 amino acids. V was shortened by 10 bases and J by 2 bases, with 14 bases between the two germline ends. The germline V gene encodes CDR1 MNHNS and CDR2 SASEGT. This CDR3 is CATGVRGNYGYTF. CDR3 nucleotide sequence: TGTGCCACCGGAGTACGGGGAAACTATGGCTACACCTTC.

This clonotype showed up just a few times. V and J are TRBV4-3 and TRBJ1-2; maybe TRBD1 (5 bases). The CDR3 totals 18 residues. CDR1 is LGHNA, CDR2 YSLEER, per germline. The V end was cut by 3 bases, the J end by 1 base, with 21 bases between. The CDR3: CASSQDTGEGPINYGYTF. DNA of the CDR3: TGCGCCAGCAGCCAGGATACAGGAGAGGGGCCGATTAACTATGGCTACACCTTC.

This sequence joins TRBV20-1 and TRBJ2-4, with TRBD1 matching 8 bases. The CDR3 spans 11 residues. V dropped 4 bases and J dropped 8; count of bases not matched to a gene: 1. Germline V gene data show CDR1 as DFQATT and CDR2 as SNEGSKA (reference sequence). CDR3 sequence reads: CSANRGDIQYF. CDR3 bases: TGCAGTGCTAACAGGGGGGACATTCAGTACTTC.

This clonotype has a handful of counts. The CDR3 DNA sequence: TGTGCCAGCAGCTTAGCGCTGGCCATGAACACTGAAGCTTTCTTT. Its protein product is CASSLALAMNTEAFF. V gene TRBV7-9 combines with J gene TRBJ1-1, with D unresolved. V was clipped by 0 bases and J by 0 bases, with 8 bases between them. CDR1 is SEHNR, CDR2 FQNEAQ, per germline (reference sequence). This CDR3 spans 15 amino acids.

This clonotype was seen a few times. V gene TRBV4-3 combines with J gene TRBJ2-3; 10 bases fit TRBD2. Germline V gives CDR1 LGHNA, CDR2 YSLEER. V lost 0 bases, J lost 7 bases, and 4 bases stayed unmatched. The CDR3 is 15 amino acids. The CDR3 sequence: CASSQEGGLANTQYF. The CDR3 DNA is TGCGCCAGCAGCCAAGAGGGGGGACTAGCGAATACGCAGTATTTT.

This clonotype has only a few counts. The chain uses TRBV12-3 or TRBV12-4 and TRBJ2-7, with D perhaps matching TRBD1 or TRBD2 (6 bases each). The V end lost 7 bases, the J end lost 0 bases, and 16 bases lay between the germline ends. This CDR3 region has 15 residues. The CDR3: CASTSRGESSYEQYF. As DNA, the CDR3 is TGTGCCAGCACCTCGAGGGGGGAAAGCTCCTACGAGCAGTACTTC.

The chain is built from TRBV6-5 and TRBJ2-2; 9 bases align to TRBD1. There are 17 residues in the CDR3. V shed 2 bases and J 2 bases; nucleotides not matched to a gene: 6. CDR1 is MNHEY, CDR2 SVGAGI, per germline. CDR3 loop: CASSYRTGGLNTGELFF. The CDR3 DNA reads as TGTGCCAGCAGTTACCGCACAGGGGGCCTCAACACCGGGGAGCTGTTTTTT.

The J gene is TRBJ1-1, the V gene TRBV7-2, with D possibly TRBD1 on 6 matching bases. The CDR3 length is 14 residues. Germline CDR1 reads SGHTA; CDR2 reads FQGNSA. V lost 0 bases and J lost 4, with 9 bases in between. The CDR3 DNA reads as TGTGCCAGCAGCTTAGCGGGGGGCGTCACTGAAGCTTTCTTT. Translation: CASSLAGGVTEAFF.

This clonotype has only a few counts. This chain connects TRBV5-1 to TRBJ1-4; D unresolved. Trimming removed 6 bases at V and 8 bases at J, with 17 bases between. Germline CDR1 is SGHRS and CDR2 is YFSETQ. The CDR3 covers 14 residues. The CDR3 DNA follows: TGCGCCAGCACCGAGCGCGATTGGAGAGAAAAACTGTTTTTT. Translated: CASTERDWREKLFF.

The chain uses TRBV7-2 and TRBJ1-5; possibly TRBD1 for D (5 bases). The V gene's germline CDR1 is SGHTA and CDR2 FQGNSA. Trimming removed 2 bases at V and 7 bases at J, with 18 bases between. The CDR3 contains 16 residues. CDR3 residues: CASSLLARGAGQPQHF. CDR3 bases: TGTGCCAGCAGCTTATTGGCGAGGGGCGCAGGACAGCCCCAGCATTTT.

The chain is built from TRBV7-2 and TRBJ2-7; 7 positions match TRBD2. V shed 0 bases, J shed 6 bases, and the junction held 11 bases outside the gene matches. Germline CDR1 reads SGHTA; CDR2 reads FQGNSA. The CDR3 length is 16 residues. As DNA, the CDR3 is TGTGCCAGCAGCTTAGCAGGTGGGGGGGGAGTCTGCGAGCAGTACTTC. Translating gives CASSLAGGGGVCEQYF. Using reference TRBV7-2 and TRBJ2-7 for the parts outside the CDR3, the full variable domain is GAGVSQSPSNKVTEKGKDVELRCDPISGHTALYWYRQSLGQGLEFLIYFQGNSAPDKSGLPSDRFSAERTGGSVSTLTIQRTQQEDSAVYLCASSLAGGGGVCEQYFGPGTRLTVT.